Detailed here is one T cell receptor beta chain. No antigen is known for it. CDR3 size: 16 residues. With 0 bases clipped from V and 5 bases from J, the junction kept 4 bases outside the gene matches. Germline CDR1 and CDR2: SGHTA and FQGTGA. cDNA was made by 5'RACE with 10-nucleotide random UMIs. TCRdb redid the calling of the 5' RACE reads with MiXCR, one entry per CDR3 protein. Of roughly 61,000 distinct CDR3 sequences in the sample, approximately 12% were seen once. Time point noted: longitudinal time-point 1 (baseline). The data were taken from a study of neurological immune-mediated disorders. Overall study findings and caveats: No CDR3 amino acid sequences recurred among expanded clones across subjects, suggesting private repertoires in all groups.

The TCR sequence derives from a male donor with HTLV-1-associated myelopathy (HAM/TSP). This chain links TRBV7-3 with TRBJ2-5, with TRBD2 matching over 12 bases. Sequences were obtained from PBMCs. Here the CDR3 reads CASSLTASGGAETQYF. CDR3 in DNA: TGTGCCAGCAGCTTAACCGCTAGCGGGGGGGCGGAGACCCAGTACTTC. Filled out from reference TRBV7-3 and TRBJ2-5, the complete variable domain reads GAGVSQTPSNKVTEKGKYVELRCDPISGHTALYWYRQSLGQGPEFLIYFQGTGAADDSGLPNDRFFAVRPEGSVSTLKIQRTERGDSAVYLCASSLTASGGAETQYFGPGTRLLVL.